This T cell receptor (beta chain) emerged from a study of CD8 T cells in ankylosing spondylitis. The V gene end was trimmed by 5 bases and the J gene end by 4 bases; junction bases not matched to a gene: 7. The CDR3 loop spans 16 amino acids. Germline CDR1 and CDR2: SQVTM and ANQGSEA. With molecular barcodes, quantitative 5'-RACE was used to make the TCR beta libraries. TCRdb redid the calling of the 5' RACE reads with MiXCR, one entry per CDR3 protein. The sample lists about 750,000 distinct CDR3 sequences, 19% occurring once. Study-wide results and limits: Under 10 highly homologous variants formed a TCR beta motif that appeared characteristic of ankylosing spondylitis blood. Clones linked to the disease showed a CD8+ phenotype. They occurred at relatively low frequencies in peripheral blood. Earlier authors reported some of these motif variants in reactive arthritis synovial fluid and blood.

This clonotype was found many times. Its antigen is currently unknown. Specimen: blood, either unsorted or a sorted T cell fraction (not recorded which). The source of this sequence is a male donor with ankylosing spondylitis. This chain uses TRBV29-1 with TRBJ2-1, with 14 positions matching TRBD2. The CDR3 sequence: CSVYPGLAGEYNEQFF. DNA of the CDR3: TGCAGCGTTTACCCGGGACTAGCGGGGGAGTACAATGAGCAGTTCTTC.